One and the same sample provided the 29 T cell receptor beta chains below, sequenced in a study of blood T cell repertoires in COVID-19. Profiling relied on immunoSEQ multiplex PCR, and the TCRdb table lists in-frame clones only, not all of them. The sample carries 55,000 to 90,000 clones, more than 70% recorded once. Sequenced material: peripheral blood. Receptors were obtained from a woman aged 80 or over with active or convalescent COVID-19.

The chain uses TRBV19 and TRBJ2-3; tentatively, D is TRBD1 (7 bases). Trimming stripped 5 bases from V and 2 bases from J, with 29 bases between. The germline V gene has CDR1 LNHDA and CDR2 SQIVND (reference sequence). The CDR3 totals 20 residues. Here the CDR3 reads CASSPATGRFTGGSTDTQYF. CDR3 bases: TGTGCCAGTAGTCCCGCGACAGGGCGGTTTACTGGAGGGTCCACAGATACGCAGTATTTT.

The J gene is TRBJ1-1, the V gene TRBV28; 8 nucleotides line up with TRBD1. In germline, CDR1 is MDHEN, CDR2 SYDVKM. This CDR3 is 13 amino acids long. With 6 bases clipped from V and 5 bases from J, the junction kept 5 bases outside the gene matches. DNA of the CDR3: TGTGCCAGCAGCCCAGGGGGCCGGACTGAAGCTTTCTTT. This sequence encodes CASSPGGRTEAFF.

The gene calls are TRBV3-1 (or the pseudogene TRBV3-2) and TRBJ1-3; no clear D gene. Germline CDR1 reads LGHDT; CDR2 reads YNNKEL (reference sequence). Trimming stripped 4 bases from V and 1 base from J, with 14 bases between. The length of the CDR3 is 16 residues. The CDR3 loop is CASSLSRTLSGNTIYF. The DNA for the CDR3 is TGTGCCAGCAGCCTTAGCCGGACTCTATCTGGAAACACCATATATTTT.

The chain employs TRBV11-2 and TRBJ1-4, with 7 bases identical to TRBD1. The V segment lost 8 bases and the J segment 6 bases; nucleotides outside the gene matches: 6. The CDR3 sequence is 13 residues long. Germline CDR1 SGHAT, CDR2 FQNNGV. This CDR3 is CASQQGTYEKLFF. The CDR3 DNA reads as TGTGCCAGCCAACAGGGGACTTATGAAAAACTGTTTTTT.

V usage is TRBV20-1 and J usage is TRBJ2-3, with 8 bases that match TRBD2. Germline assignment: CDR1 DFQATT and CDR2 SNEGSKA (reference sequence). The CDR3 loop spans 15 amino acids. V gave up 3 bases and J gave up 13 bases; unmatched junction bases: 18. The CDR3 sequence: CSASSASGGAEEEYF. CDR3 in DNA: TGCAGTGCTAGTTCGGCTTCCGGGGGGGCCGAAGAAGAGTATTTT.

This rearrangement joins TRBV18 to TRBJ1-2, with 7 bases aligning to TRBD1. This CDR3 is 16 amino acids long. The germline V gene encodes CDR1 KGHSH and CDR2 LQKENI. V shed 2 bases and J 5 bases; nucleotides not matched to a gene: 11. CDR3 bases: TGTGCCAGCTCACCATTAAGGGCAGGGGGTGTTTATGGCTACACCTTC. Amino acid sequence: CASSPLRAGGVYGYTF.

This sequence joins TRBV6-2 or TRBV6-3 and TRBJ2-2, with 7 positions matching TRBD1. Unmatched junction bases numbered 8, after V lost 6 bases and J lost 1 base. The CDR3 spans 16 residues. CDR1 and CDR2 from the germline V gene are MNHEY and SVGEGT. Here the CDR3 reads CASSRVTGMNTGELFF. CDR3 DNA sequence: TGTGCCAGCAGCCGAGTGACAGGGATGAACACCGGGGAGCTGTTTTTT.

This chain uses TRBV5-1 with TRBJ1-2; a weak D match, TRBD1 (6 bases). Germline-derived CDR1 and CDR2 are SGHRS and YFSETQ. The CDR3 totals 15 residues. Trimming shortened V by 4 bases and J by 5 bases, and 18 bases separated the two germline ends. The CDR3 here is CASSEHSQGEYGYTF. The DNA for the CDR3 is TGCGCCAGCAGCGAGCATTCACAGGGAGAGTATGGCTACACCTTC.

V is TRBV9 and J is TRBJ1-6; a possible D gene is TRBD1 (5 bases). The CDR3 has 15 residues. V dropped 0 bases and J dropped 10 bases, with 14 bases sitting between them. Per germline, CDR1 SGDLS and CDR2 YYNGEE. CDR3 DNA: TGTGCCAGCAGCGTAGAGGGGCGGGGCGAATCACCCCTCCACTTT. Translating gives CASSVEGRGESPLHF.

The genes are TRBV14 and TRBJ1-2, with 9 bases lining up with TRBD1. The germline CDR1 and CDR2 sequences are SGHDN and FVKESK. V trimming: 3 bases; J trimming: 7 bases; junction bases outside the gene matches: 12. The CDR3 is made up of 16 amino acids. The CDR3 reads CASSQAMIGQGSGYTF. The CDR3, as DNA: TGTGCCAGCAGCCAGGCCATGATCGGACAGGGGTCTGGCTACACCTTC.

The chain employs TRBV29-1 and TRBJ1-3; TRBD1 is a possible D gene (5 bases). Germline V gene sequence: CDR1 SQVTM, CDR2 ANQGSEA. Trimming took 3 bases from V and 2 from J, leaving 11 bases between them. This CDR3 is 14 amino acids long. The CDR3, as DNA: TGCAGCGTTGACGGCGGGGGGACTGGAAACACCATATATTTT. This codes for CSVDGGGTGNTIYF.

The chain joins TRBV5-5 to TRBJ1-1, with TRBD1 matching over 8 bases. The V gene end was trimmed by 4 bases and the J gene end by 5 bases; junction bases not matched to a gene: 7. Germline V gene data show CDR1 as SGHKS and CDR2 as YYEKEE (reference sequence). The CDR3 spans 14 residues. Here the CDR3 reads CASSTSDRGTEAFF. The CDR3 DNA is TGTGCCAGCAGCACGAGTGACAGGGGAACTGAAGCTTTCTTT.

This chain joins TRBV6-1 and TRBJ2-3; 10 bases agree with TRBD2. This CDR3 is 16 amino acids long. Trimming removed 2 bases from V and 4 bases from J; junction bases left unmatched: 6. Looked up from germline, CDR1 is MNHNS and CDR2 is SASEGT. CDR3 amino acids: CASSESIAGGADTQYF. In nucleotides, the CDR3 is TGTGCCAGCAGTGAAAGCATAGCGGGGGGAGCAGATACGCAGTATTTT.

The CDR3 sequence: CASSEPTGGVENSPLHF. The CDR3 region has the DNA TGTGCCAGCAGTGAACCCACAGGGGGCGTTGAAAATTCACCCCTCCACTTT. The chain links TRBV2 to TRBJ1-6, with 9 nucleotides matching TRBD1. V lost 2 bases, J lost 7 bases, and 9 bases stayed unmatched. The CDR3 totals 17 residues. Per germline, CDR1 SNHLY and CDR2 FYNNEI. Using reference TRBV2 and TRBJ1-6 for the parts outside the CDR3, the full variable domain is EPEVTQTPSHQVTQMGQEVILRCVPISNHLYFYWYRQILGQKVEFLVSFYNNEISEKSEIFDDQFSVERPDGSNFTLKIRSTKLEDSAMYFCASSEPTGGVENSPLHFGNGTRLTVT.

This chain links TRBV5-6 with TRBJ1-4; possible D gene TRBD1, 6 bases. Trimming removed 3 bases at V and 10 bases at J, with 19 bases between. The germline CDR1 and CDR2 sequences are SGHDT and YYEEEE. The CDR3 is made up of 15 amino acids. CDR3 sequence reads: CASSSRGGRSGKLFF. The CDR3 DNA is TGTGCCAGCAGCTCCCGGGGGGGCCGCAGTGGAAAACTGTTTTTT. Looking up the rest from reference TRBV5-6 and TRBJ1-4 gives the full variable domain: DAGVTQSPTHLIKTRGQQVTLRCSPKSGHDTVSWYQQALGQGPQFIFQYYEEEERQRGNFPDRFSGHQFPNYSSELNVNALLLGDSALYLCASSSRGGRSGKLFFGSGTQLSVL.

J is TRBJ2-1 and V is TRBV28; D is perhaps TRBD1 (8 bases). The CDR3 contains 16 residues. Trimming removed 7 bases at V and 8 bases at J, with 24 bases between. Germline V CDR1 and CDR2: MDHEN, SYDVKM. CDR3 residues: CASNKRHRTGRDEQFF. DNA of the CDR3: TGTGCCAGCAATAAAAGGCATCGGACAGGGAGGGATGAGCAGTTCTTC.

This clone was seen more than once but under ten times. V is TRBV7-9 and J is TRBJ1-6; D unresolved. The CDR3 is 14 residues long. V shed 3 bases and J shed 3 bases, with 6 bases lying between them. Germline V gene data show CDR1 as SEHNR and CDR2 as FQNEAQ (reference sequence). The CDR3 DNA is TGTGCCAGCAGCTTTAACATCTATAATTCACCCCTCCACTTT. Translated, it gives CASSFNIYNSPLHF.

The CDR3 region has the DNA TGTGCCAGCACCCCAACGCAGGGGGAGCTGTTTTTT. Its translation is CASTPTQGELFF. The chain joins TRBV7-2 to TRBJ2-2; D is unresolved. This CDR3 contains 12 residues. V shed 7 bases and J shed 8 bases, with 11 bases lying between them. Germline lookup yields CDR1 SGHTA and CDR2 FQGNSA.

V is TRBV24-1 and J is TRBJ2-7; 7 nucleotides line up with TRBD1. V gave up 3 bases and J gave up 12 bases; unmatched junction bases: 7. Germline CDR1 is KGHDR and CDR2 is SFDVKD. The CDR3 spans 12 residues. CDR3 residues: CATSDKGGQAYF. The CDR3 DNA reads TGTGCCACCAGTGATAAAGGAGGACAGGCGTACTTC.

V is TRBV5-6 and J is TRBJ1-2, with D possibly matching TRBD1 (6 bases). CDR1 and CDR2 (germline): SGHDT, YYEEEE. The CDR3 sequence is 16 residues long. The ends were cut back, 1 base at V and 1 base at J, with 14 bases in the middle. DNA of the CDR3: TGTGCCAGCAGCTTGCCGTTTGTCAGGGGTAACTATGGCTACACCTTC. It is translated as CASSLPFVRGNYGYTF.

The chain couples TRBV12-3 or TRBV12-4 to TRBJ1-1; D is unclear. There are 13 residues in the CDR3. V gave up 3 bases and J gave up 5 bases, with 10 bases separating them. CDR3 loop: CASSLAGRTEAFF. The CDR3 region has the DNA TGTGCCAGCAGTTTGGCGGGCAGAACTGAAGCTTTCTTT.

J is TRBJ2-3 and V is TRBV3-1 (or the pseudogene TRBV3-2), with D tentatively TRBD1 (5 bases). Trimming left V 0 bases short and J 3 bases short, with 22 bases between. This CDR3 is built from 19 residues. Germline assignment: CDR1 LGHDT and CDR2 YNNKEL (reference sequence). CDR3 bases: TGTGCCAGCAGCCAAGATTCGTCGTCAGGGTTCGAGAAAACAGATACGCAGTATTTT. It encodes CASSQDSSSGFEKTDTQYF.

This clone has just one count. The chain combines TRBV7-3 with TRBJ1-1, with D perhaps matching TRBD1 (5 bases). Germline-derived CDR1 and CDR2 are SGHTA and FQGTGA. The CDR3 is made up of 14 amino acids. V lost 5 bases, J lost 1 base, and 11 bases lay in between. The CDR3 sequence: CASSDRGWNTEAFF. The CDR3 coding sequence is TGTGCCAGCAGCGACAGAGGTTGGAACACTGAAGCTTTCTTT.

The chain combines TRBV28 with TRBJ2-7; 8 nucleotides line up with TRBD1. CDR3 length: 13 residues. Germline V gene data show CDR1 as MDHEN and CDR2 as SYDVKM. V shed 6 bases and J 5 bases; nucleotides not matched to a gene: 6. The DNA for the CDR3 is TGTGCCAGCAGGAGACAGGGGTCGAACGAGCAGTACTTC. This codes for CASRRQGSNEQYF.

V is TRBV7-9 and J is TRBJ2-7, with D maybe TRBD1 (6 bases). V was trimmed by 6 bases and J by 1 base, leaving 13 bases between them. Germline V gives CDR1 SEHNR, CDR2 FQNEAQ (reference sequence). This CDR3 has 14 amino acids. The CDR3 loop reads CASRSTGDSYEQYF. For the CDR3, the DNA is TGTGCCAGCAGGTCGACAGGCGATTCCTACGAGCAGTACTTC.

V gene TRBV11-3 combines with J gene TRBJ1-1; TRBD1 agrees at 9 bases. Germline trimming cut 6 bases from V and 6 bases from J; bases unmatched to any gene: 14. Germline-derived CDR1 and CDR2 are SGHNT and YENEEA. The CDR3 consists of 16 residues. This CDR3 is CASSPGQGMGHAEAFF. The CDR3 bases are TGTGCCAGCAGTCCGGGACAGGGAATGGGTCACGCTGAAGCTTTCTTT.

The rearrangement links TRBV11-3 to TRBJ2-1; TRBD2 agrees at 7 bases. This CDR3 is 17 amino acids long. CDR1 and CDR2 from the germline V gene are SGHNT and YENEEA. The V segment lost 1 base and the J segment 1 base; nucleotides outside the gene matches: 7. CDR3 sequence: CASSLGNGRGSYNEQFF. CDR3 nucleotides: TGTGCCAGCAGCTTAGGCAATGGGCGGGGGTCCTACAATGAGCAGTTCTTC. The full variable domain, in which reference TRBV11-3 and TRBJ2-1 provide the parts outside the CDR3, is EAGVVQSPRYKIIEKKQPVAFWCNPISGHNTLYWYLQNLGQGPELLIRYENEEAVDDSQLPKDRFSAERLKGVDSTLKIQPAELGDSAVYLCASSLGNGRGSYNEQFFGPGTRLTVL.

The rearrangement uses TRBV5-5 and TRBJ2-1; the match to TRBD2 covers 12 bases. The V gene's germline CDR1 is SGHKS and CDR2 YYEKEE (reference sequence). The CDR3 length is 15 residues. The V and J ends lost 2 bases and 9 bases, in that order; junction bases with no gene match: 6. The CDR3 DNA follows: TGTGCCAGCAGCTTTCCTAGCGGGGGGGCGGGTGAGCAGTTCTTC. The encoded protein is CASSFPSGGAGEQFF.

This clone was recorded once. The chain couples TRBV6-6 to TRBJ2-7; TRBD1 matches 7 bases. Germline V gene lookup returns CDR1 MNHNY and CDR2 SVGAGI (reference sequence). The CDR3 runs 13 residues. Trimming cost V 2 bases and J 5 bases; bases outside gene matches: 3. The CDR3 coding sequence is TGTGCCAGCAGTTACCGACAGGGAAACGAGCAGTACTTC. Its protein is CASSYRQGNEQYF.